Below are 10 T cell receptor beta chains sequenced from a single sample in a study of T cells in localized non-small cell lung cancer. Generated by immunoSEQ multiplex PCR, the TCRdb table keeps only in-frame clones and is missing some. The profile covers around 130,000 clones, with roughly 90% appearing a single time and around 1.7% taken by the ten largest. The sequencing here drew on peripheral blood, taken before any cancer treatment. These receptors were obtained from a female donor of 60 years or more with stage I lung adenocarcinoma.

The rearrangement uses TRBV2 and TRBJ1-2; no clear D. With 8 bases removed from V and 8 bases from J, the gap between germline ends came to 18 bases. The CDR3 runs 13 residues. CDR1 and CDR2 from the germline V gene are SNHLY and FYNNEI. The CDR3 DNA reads TGTGCCAGCCGAGAGACGGTATCTAACGGCTACACCTTC. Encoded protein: CASRETVSNGYTF.

CDR3 sequence: CASTRMGGGQYF. In nucleotides, the CDR3 is TGTGCCAGCACCCGGATGGGGGGAGGGCAGTACTTC. The chain couples TRBV6-5 to TRBJ2-7; D is perhaps TRBD2 (6 bases). CDR1 and CDR2 from the germline V gene are MNHEY and SVGAGI. The CDR3 sequence is 12 residues long. Trimming pared 7 bases from V and 9 bases from J, leaving 16 bases between.

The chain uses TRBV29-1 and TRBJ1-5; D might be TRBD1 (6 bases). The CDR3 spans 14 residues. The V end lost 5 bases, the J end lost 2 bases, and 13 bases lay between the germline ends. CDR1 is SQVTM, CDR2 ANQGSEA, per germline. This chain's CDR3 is CSVPSGVGNQPQHF. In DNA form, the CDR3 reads TGCAGCGTTCCCTCAGGGGTAGGCAATCAGCCCCAGCATTTT.

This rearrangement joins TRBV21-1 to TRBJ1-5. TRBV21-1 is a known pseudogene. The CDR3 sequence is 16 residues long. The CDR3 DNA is TGTGCCAGCAGCTCCCGCGGGGGGCGGATAGAGCAGCCCCAGCATTTT. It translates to CASSSRGGRIEQPQHF.

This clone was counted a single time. CDR3 sequence reads: CASSPWTGPYEQYF. The CDR3 DNA follows: TGCGCCAGCAGCCCTTGGACAGGGCCCTACGAGCAGTACTTC. The chain carries TRBV5-1 and TRBJ2-7, with 8 bases fitting TRBD1. The CDR3 covers 14 residues. Losses at the gene ends were 4 bases for V and 2 bases for J; bases not matched to a gene: 5. From germline, CDR1 is SGHRS and CDR2 YFSETQ. Based on the CDR3 plus reference TRBV5-1 and TRBJ2-7, the full variable domain is KAGVTQTPRYLIKTRGQQVTLSCSPISGHRSVSWYQQTPGQGLQFLFEYFSETQRNKGNFPGRFSGRQFSNSRSEMNVSTLELGDSALYLCASSPWTGPYEQYFGPGTRLTVT.

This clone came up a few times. CDR3 sequence reads: CASSYRGGDTEAFF. The CDR3 bases are TGTGCCAGCAGTTACAGGGGTGGTGACACTGAAGCTTTCTTT. The gene calls are TRBV6-6 and TRBJ1-1; a possible D gene is TRBD1 (5 bases). This CDR3 has 14 amino acids. V lost 2 bases, J lost 3 bases, and 10 bases lay in between. The germline V gene has CDR1 MNHNY and CDR2 SVGAGI (reference sequence).

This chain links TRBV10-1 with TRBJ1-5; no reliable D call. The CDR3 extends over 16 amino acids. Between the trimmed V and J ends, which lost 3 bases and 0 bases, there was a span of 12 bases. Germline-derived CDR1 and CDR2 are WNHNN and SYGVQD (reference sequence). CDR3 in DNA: TGCGCCAGCAGTGATGAGTACAGAAATAGCAATCAGCCCCAGCATTTT. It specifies CASSDEYRNSNQPQHF.

CDR3: CASSESKDAQETQYF. The CDR3 nucleotides are TGCGCCAGCAGTGAGTCGAAAGACGCTCAAGAGACCCAGTACTTC. The chain employs TRBV10-1 and TRBJ2-5; D call uncertain. The V end was cut by 0 bases, the J end by 2 bases, with 10 bases between. This CDR3 is 15 amino acids long. The germline gives CDR1 WNHNN, CDR2 SYGVQD (reference sequence).

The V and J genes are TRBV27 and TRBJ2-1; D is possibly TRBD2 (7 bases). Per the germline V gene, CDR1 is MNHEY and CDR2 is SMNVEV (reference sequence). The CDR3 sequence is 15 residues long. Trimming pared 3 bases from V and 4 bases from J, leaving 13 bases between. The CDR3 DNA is TGTGCCAGCAGTTTGAGAAGGGGGGGTTACAATGAGCAGTTCTTC. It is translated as CASSLRRGGYNEQFF.

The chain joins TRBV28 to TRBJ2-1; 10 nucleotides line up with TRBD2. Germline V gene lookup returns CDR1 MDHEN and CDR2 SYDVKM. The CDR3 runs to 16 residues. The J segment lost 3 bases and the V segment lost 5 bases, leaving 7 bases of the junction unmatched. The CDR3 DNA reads TGTGCCAGCAGTCCGCTAGCGGGAGTTAGCTACAATGAGCAGTTCTTC. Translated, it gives CASSPLAGVSYNEQFF.